These 10 T cell receptor beta chains originate from one sample sequenced in a study of shared clonotypes between healthy human individuals. The naive CD8 population came from CD45RO-negative cells selected for CCR7, without terminally differentiated effector memory CD45RA+ cells. Using immunoSEQ multiplex PCR, the repertoire was profiled, and TCRdb retains in-frame clones only, with some absent. The sample contains about 2,100,000 clones, roughly 91% of which appear only once. The specimen sequenced was naive CD8+ T cells from PBMCs. All receptors come from a man younger than 35 in good health. Some clones in this sample may be carry-over from other donors' samples.

The rearrangement uses TRBV9 and TRBJ1-1, with D unresolved. Per the germline V gene, CDR1 is SGDLS and CDR2 is YYNGEE. The CDR3 spans 14 residues. The V end lost 3 bases, the J end lost 2 bases, and 11 bases lay between the germline ends. CDR3 loop: CASSADGVNTEAFF. The CDR3 coding sequence is TGTGCCAGCAGCGCGGACGGGGTAAACACTGAAGCTTTCTTT.

The gene calls are TRBV9 and TRBJ2-2, with 7 bases matching TRBD1. V lost 4 bases to trimming and J lost 2 bases; unmatched junction nucleotides: 11. The CDR3 extends over 17 amino acids. Germline values: CDR1 SGDLS, CDR2 YYNGEE. CDR3: CASSSGAGGVNTGELFF. The DNA of the CDR3 is TGTGCCAGCAGCTCCGGCGCAGGGGGAGTAAACACCGGGGAGCTGTTTTTT.

This chain connects TRBV5-1 to TRBJ2-1; 10 nucleotides match TRBD1. The V gene's germline CDR1 is SGHRS and CDR2 YFSETQ. V gave up 4 bases and J gave up 4 bases; unmatched junction bases: 5. The CDR3 totals 15 residues. The CDR3 reads CASSPGQGFYNEQFF. CDR3 sequence (DNA): TGCGCCAGCAGCCCGGGACAGGGGTTTTACAATGAGCAGTTCTTC.

The chain uses TRBV5-4 and TRBJ2-5; 10 bases line up with TRBD1. This CDR3 region has 14 residues. Germline lookup yields CDR1 SGHNT and CDR2 YYREEE (reference sequence). The J segment lost 7 bases and the V segment lost 4 bases, leaving 7 bases of the junction unmatched. The DNA of the CDR3 is TGTGCCAGCAGCCCTACCGGGACAGGGGTGACCCAGTACTTC. It codes for CASSPTGTGVTQYF.

The chain is built from TRBV13 and TRBJ2-1; D gene ambiguous. The CDR3 length is 15 residues. Germline assignment: CDR1 PRHDT and CDR2 FYEKMQ (reference sequence). Trimming took 1 base from V and 0 from J, leaving 7 bases between them. CDR3 loop: CASSLADPSYNEQFF. DNA for the CDR3: TGTGCCAGCAGCTTAGCGGACCCCTCCTACAATGAGCAGTTCTTC.

The V and J genes are TRBV11-2 and TRBJ1-1; D unclear. This CDR3 spans 15 amino acids. From germline, CDR1 is SGHAT and CDR2 FQNNGV. The germline V and J ends were trimmed by 3 bases and 3 bases, with 14 bases remaining between them. The CDR3: CASSLFTRRDTEAFF. The CDR3 region has the DNA TGTGCCAGCAGCTTGTTCACACGGAGGGACACTGAAGCTTTCTTT. Looking up the rest from reference TRBV11-2 and TRBJ1-1 gives the full variable domain: EAGVAQSPRYKIIEKRQSVAFWCNPISGHATLYWYQQILGQGPKLLIQFQNNGVVDDSQLPKDRFSAERLKGVDSTLKIQPAKLEDSAVYLCASSLFTRRDTEAFFGQGTRLTVV.

This clone came up once. This chain joins TRBV6-1 and TRBJ1-5; D call uncertain. The germline CDR1 and CDR2 sequences are MNHNS and SASEGT. The CDR3 is 17 amino acids. V shed 3 bases and J shed 5 bases, with 20 bases lying between them. CDR3 nucleotides: TGTGCCAGCAGTGAGGGTTTTGGCTGGGGAGCCGATCAGCCCCAGCATTTT. Translating it yields CASSEGFGWGADQPQHF.

The chain recombines TRBV19 with TRBJ2-3, with TRBD2 identical over 7 bases. The V segment lost 5 bases and the J segment 2 bases; nucleotides outside the gene matches: 7. This CDR3 has 15 amino acids. Germline CDR1 and CDR2: LNHDA and SQIVND (reference sequence). This chain's CDR3 is CASSGRLAFTDTQYF. The CDR3 nucleotides read TGTGCCAGTAGTGGGAGACTAGCCTTCACAGATACGCAGTATTTT.

V and J are TRBV6-5 and TRBJ2-3, with D maybe TRBD1 (6 bases). Germline CDR1 and CDR2: MNHEY and SVGAGI. This CDR3 is 14 amino acids long. V lost 11 bases, J lost 2 bases, and 17 bases lay in between. CDR3 DNA: TGTGCCGCCACGGACAGTGGTAACACAGATACGCAGTATTTT. Amino acid sequence: CAATDSGNTDTQYF.

The chain couples TRBV29-1 to TRBJ2-7; D perhaps matches TRBD1 (6 bases). Germline V gives CDR1 SQVTM, CDR2 ANQGSEA. V was trimmed by 4 bases and J by 2 bases, leaving 12 bases between them. This CDR3 contains 13 residues. This chain's CDR3 is CSVVRDRTYEQYF. CDR3 nucleotide sequence: TGCAGCGTTGTAAGAGACAGGACCTACGAGCAGTACTTC.